This TCR beta chain was recorded in a study of blood T cell repertoires in COVID-19. The CDR3 totals 14 residues. J lost 8 bases, V lost 4 bases, and 5 bases had no gene match. Germline V gene data show CDR1 as LNHDA and CDR2 as SQIVND (reference sequence). This clone was seen once. The repertoire was sequenced with immunoSEQ multiplex PCR; TCRdb's copy has only in-frame clones and lacks some. The sample lists a few hundred thousand clones; roughly 87% were seen once. Sequencing was carried out using PBMCs or T cells enriched from blood (not recorded which). The source of this sequence is a woman aged 25 to 39 who had recovered from COVID-19. The chain is built from TRBV19 and TRBJ1-6; 7 nucleotides agree with TRBD1. DNA for the CDR3: TGTGCCAGTAGTACGACAGGGCGGGATTCACCCCTCCACTTT. Translation gives CASSTTGRDSPLHF.